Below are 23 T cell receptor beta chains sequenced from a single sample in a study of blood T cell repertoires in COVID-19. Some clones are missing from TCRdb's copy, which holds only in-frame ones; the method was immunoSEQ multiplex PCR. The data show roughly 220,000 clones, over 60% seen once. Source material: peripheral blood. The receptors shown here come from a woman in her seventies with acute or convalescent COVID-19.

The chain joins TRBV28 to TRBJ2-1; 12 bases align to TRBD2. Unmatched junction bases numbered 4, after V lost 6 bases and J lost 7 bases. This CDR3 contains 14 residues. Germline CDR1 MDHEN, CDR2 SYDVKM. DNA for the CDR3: TGTGCCAGCAGCAGCGGACTAGCGGGAAATGAGCAGTTCTTC. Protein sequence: CASSSGLAGNEQFF.

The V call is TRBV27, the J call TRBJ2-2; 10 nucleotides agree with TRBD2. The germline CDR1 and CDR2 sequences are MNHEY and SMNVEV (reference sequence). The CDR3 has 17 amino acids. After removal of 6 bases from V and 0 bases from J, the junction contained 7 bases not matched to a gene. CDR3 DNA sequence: TGTGCCAGCAGCCCACGGACTAGCGGATCGAACACCGGGGAGCTGTTTTTT. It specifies CASSPRTSGSNTGELFF.

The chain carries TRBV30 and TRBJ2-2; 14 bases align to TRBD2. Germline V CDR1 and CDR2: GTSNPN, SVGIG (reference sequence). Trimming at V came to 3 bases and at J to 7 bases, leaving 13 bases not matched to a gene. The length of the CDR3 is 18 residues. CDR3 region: CAWSTGTSGSRNGGELFF. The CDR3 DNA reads TGTGCCTGGAGCACCGGGACTAGCGGGAGTCGGAATGGCGGGGAGCTGTTTTTT.

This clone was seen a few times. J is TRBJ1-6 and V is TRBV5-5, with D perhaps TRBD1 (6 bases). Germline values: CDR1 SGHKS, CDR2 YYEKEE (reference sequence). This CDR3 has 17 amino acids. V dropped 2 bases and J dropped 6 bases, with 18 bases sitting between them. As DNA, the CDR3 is TGTGCCAGCAGCTTAGAACGGGGCGGACAGATTAATTCACCCCTCCACTTT. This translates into CASSLERGGQINSPLHF.

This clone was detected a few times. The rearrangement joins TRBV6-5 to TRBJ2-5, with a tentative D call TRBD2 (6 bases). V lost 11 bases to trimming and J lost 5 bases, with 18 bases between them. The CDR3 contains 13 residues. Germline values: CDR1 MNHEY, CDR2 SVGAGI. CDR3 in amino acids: CAGGGGFAETQYF. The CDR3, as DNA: TGTGCCGGAGGAGGAGGGTTTGCGGAGACCCAGTACTTC.

CDR3 loop: CASSEALRGSPLHF. CDR3 nucleotides: TGTGCCAGCAGTGAAGCGCTTCGGGGGTCACCCCTCCACTTT. The chain has TRBV6-1 and TRBJ1-6, with D maybe TRBD1 (5 bases). The CDR3 is 14 residues long. Trimming removed 0 bases at V and 10 bases at J, with 10 bases between. Germline-derived CDR1 and CDR2 are MNHNS and SASEGT.

The CDR3 spells CASSTRLAITDTQYF. In nucleotides, the CDR3 is TGTGCCAGCAGCACGCGACTAGCGATCACAGATACGCAGTATTTT. The chain links TRBV7-8 to TRBJ2-3, with TRBD2 matching over 8 bases. V lost 5 bases to trimming and J lost 2 bases; unmatched junction nucleotides: 6. CDR3 length: 15 residues. The germline V gene has CDR1 SGHVS and CDR2 FQNEAQ.

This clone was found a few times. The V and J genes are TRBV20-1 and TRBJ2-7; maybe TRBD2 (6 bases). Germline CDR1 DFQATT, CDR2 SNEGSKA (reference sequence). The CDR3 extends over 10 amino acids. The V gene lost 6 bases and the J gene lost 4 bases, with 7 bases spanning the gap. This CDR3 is CSAGGYEQYF. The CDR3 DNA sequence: TGCAGTGCCGGGGGTTACGAGCAGTACTTC.

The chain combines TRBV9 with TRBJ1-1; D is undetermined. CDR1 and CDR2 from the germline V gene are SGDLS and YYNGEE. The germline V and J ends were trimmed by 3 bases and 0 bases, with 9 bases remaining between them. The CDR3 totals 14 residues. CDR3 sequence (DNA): TGTGCCAGCAGCGCATCAAATCTGAACACTGAAGCTTTCTTT. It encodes CASSASNLNTEAFF.

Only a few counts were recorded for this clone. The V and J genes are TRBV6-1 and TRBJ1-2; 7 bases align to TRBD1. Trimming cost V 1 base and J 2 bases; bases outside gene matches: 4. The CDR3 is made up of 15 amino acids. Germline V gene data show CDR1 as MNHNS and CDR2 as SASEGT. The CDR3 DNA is TGTGCCAGCAGTGAAGACCCGACAGGGAACTATGGCTACACCTTC. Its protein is CASSEDPTGNYGYTF.

The chain's CDR3 is CASRTASSTDTQYF. CDR3 nucleotides: TGCGCCAGCCGGACAGCTTCTAGCACAGATACGCAGTATTTT. V and J are TRBV5-1 and TRBJ2-3; perhaps TRBD1 as D (6 bases). V was shortened by 7 bases and J by 0 bases, with 12 bases between the two germline ends. The germline CDR1 and CDR2 sequences are SGHRS and YFSETQ. The CDR3 is 14 amino acids.

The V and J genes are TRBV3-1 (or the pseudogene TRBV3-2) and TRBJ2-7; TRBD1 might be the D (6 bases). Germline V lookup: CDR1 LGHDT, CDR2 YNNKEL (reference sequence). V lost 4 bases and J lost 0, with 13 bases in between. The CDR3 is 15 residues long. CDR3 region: CASSRTLQGSYEQYF. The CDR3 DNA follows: TGTGCCAGCAGCCGCACATTACAGGGCTCCTACGAGCAGTACTTC.

In DNA, the CDR3 is TGTGCCAGCAGCAAGGGACAGTCGAACACCGGGGAGCTGTTTTTT. This gives the protein CASSKGQSNTGELFF. The genes are TRBV5-4 and TRBJ2-2, with 7 bases lining up with TRBD1. This CDR3 is 15 amino acids long. Germline V lookup: CDR1 SGHNT, CDR2 YYREEE (reference sequence). With 4 bases clipped from V and 0 bases from J, the junction kept 3 bases outside the gene matches.

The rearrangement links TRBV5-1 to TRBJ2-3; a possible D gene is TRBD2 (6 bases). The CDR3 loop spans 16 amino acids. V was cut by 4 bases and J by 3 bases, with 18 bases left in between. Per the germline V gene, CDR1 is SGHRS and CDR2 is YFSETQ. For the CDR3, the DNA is TGCGCCAGCAGCGTTACGAGTAGCGGACTTACAGATACGCAGTATTTT. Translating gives CASSVTSSGLTDTQYF.

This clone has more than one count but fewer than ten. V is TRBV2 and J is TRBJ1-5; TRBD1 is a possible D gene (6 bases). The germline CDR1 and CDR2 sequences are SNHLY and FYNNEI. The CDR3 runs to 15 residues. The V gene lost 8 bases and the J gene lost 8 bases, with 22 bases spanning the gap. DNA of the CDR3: TGTGCCAGCGCCCCACAGGGTTCAGGTTCGGAGCCCCAGCATTTT. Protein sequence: CASAPQGSGSEPQHF.

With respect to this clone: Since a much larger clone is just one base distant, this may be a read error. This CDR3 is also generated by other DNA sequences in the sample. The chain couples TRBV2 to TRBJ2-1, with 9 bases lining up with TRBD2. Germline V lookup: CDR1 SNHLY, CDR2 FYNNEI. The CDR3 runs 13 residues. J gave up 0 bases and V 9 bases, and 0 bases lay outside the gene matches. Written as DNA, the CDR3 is TGTGCCAGTAGCGGGAGCTCCTACAATGAGCAGTTCTTC. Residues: CASSGSSYNEQFF.

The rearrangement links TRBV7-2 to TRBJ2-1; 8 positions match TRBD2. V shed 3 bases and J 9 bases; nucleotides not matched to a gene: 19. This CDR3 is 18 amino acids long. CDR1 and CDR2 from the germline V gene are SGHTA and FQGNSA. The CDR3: CASSFRATSAQGGGEQFF. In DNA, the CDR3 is TGTGCCAGCAGCTTCAGAGCGACTAGCGCACAGGGAGGGGGTGAGCAGTTCTTC.

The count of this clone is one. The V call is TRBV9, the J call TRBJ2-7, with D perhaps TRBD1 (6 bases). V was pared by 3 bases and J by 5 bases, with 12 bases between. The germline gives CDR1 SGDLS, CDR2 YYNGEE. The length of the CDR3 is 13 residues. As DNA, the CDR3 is TGTGCCAGCAGCGGTACAGGGTTCGACGAGCAGTACTTC. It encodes CASSGTGFDEQYF.

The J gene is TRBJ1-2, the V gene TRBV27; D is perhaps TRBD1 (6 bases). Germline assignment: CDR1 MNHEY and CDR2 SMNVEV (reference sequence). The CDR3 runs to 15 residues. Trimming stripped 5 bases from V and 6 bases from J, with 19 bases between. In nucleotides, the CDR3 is TGTGCCAGCAGTCAGTTATCAACAGGGTTAGATGGCTACACCTTC. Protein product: CASSQLSTGLDGYTF.

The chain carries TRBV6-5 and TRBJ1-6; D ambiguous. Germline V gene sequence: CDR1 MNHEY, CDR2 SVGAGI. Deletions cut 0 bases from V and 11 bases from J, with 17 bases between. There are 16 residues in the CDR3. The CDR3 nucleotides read TGTGCCAGCAGTTACTCGCGAAGCGCTTTTTTAACACCCCTCCACTTT. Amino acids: CASSYSRSAFLTPLHF.

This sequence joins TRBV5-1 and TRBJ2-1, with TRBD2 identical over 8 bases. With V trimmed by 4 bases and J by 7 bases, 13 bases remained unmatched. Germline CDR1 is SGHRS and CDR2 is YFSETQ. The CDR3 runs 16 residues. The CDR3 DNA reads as TGCGCCAGCAGCCCGGTGACTAGCGCGAGGACTAATGAGCAGTTCTTC. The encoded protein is CASSPVTSARTNEQFF.

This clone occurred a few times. This CDR3 is CASSPGTFILSSYNEQFF. The CDR3 DNA reads as TGTGCCAGCAGCCCCGGGACTTTCATTTTAAGCTCCTACAATGAGCAGTTCTTC. The rearrangement links TRBV2 to TRBJ2-1; possible D gene TRBD2, 6 bases. Germline V gene sequence: CDR1 SNHLY, CDR2 FYNNEI. Trimming shortened V by 6 bases and J by 0 bases, and 21 bases separated the two germline ends. The length of the CDR3 is 18 residues.

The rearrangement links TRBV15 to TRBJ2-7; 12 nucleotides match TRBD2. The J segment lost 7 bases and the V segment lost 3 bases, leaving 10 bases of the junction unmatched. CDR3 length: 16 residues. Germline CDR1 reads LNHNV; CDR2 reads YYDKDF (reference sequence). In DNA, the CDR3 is TGTGCCACCAGCAGGGAACCCGCTAGCGGGAGGGTAGAGCAGTACTTC. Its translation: CATSREPASGRVEQYF.